What follows are 27 T cell receptor beta chains derived from one specimen sequenced in a study of blood T cell repertoires in COVID-19. Clones were read by immunoSEQ multiplex PCR, and TCRdb kept only the in-frame ones, dropping some. The repertoire has approximately 150,000 clones, approximately 88% of them found once; the top ten carry about a sixth. The sample consisted of peripheral blood. Receptors were obtained from an elderly woman with acute or convalescent COVID-19.

The V gene is TRBV5-1, the J gene TRBJ2-5; 9 bases align to TRBD1. Trimming at V came to 5 bases and at J to 3 bases, leaving 8 bases not matched to a gene. CDR1 is SGHRS, CDR2 YFSETQ, per germline. This CDR3 spans 15 amino acids. The CDR3, as DNA: TGCGCCAGCAGGGCGGGACAGGGTTGGAAAGAGACCCAGTACTTC. Its translation: CASRAGQGWKETQYF.

The rearrangement uses TRBV11-2 and TRBJ2-3, with a tentative D call TRBD1 (6 bases). The CDR3 is made up of 15 amino acids. V gave up 1 base and J gave up 0 bases, with 8 bases separating them. Germline V gene lookup returns CDR1 SGHAT and CDR2 FQNNGV. The CDR3: CASSLVQGSTDTQYF. The CDR3 bases are TGTGCCAGCAGCTTAGTTCAGGGGAGCACAGATACGCAGTATTTT.

This clone has only a few counts. The rearrangement links TRBV7-9 to TRBJ2-7; weak D call: TRBD1 (6 bases). V lost 5 bases to trimming and J lost 7 bases, with 24 bases between them. Germline assignment: CDR1 SEHNR and CDR2 FQNEAQ (reference sequence). The length of the CDR3 is 16 residues. The CDR3 reads CASSTSTGHFPREQYF. CDR3 nucleotide sequence: TGTGCCAGCAGCACATCGACAGGCCACTTCCCCAGGGAGCAGTACTTC.

V usage is TRBV7-8 and J usage is TRBJ1-4; the D is unclear. This CDR3 is 14 amino acids long. Trimming took off 1 base at V and 8 bases at J, with 11 bases between the two ends. CDR1 and CDR2 from the germline V gene are SGHVS and FQNEAQ. The CDR3 bases are TGTGCCAGCAGCTTAGAGTGGGCAGAGGAAAAACTGTTTTTT. It encodes CASSLEWAEEKLFF.

The chain joins TRBV7-2 to TRBJ1-4; D is unclear. V was clipped by 5 bases and J by 8 bases, with 15 bases between them. The CDR3 is 14 amino acids. Germline V gene lookup returns CDR1 SGHTA and CDR2 FQGNSA. The CDR3: CASSPSGRGEKLFF. The DNA for the CDR3 is TGTGCCAGCAGCCCTAGCGGGAGAGGGGAAAAACTGTTTTTT.

Here the CDR3 DNA reads TGTGCCAGCAGCTTTAGCGGGGCTAGCTACGAGCAGTACTTC. Translation gives CASSFSGASYEQYF. The gene calls are TRBV7-9 and TRBJ2-7; 8 bases agree with TRBD2. The CDR3 totals 14 residues. CDR1 is SEHNR and CDR2 is FQNEAQ in the germline V gene (reference sequence). Germline trimming cut 3 bases from V and 3 bases from J; bases unmatched to any gene: 4.

About this clone: This specimen includes other DNA sequences encoding the same CDR3. The V call is TRBV10-3, the J call TRBJ1-1, with D tentatively TRBD1 (6 bases). The V gene lost 4 bases and the J gene lost 1 base, with 10 bases spanning the gap. The germline V gene has CDR1 ENHRY and CDR2 SYGVKD. The CDR3 runs 14 residues. Here the CDR3 DNA reads TGTGCCATCAGTGGAACAGGGAGGAACACTGAAGCTTTCTTT. Protein sequence: CAISGTGRNTEAFF.

This chain joins TRBV18 and TRBJ2-1; 9 positions match TRBD2. In germline, CDR1 is KGHSH, CDR2 LQKENI. V shed 3 bases and J 3 bases; nucleotides not matched to a gene: 6. The CDR3 length is 16 residues. The CDR3 region has the DNA TGTGCCAGCTCACCCGGGGGTAGCGGGAGCTACAATGAGCAGTTCTTC. Translated: CASSPGGSGSYNEQFF.

The chain uses TRBV7-2 and TRBJ1-5; D not certain. Germline V lookup: CDR1 SGHTA, CDR2 FQGNSA. The CDR3 totals 13 residues. V lost 6 bases and J 6 bases, leaving 12 bases between the germline ends. Here the CDR3 reads CASSLSDIQPQHF. As DNA, the CDR3 is TGTGCCAGCAGTTTATCCGACATTCAGCCCCAGCATTTT.

This chain uses TRBV23-1 with TRBJ2-1, with D tentatively TRBD1 (7 bases). TRBV23-1 has ORF status, its function being uncertain. V was cut by 4 bases and J by 3 bases, with 19 bases left in between. This CDR3 contains 17 residues. This chain's CDR3 is CASSPPRQGGIYNEQFF. The CDR3 DNA follows: TGCGCCAGCAGTCCACCTAGACAGGGAGGAATCTACAATGAGCAGTTCTTC.

The J gene is TRBJ2-3, the V gene TRBV3-1 (or the pseudogene TRBV3-2); D remains unclear. The ends were cut back, 1 base at V and 4 bases at J, with 3 bases in the middle. CDR1 and CDR2 (germline): LGHDT, YNNKEL (reference sequence). This CDR3 contains 12 residues. Written as DNA, the CDR3 is TGTGCCAGCAGCCAAGTCTCAGATACGCAGTATTTT. Its protein is CASSQVSDTQYF.

V usage is TRBV25-1 and J usage is TRBJ2-3, with D maybe TRBD2 (6 bases). Per the germline V gene, CDR1 is MGHDK and CDR2 is SYGVNS. The V end was cut by 6 bases, the J end by 2 bases, with 12 bases between. The CDR3 length is 14 residues. The CDR3 loop reads CASSAGTATDTQYF. The CDR3 bases are TGTGCCAGCAGCGCCGGGACTGCCACAGATACGCAGTATTTT.

The chain combines TRBV6-5 with TRBJ1-1; 7 bases agree with TRBD1. V lost 7 bases, J lost 3 bases, and 5 bases stayed unmatched. The germline gives CDR1 MNHEY, CDR2 SVGAGI. This CDR3 has 13 residues. For the CDR3, the DNA is TGTGCCAGCAATATAGACAGGGACACTGAAGCTTTCTTT. Translation: CASNIDRDTEAFF.

The chain joins TRBV7-9 to TRBJ2-5; 9 bases agree with TRBD1. CDR1 is SEHNR and CDR2 is FQNEAQ in the germline V gene (reference sequence). The CDR3 runs 15 residues. The V gene end was trimmed by 1 base and the J gene end by 5 bases; junction bases not matched to a gene: 5. The CDR3 DNA reads as TGTGCCAGCAGCTTAGTACGGGACAGGGTGGAGACCCAGTACTTC. Its protein is CASSLVRDRVETQYF.

CDR3: CAWSWDRGPPYNSPLHF. The CDR3 nucleotides read TGTGCCTGGAGTTGGGATAGGGGGCCCCCCTATAATTCACCCCTCCACTTT. This chain connects TRBV30 to TRBJ1-6; 7 bases line up with TRBD1. This CDR3 is 17 amino acids long. Germline V CDR1 and CDR2: GTSNPN, SVGIG (reference sequence). The ends lost 2 bases at V and 2 bases at J; junction bases unmatched: 9.

This clone was counted a single time. The chain couples TRBV18 to TRBJ1-2; 7 nucleotides agree with TRBD1. This CDR3 comprises 15 residues. V lost 6 bases to trimming and J lost 4 bases; unmatched junction nucleotides: 11. Germline V gene lookup returns CDR1 KGHSH and CDR2 LQKENI. As DNA, the CDR3 is TGTGCCAGCTCTAACCAGGGGGACCCTTCCTATGGCTACACCTTC. Its translation is CASSNQGDPSYGYTF.

The rearrangement uses TRBV27 and TRBJ2-4; tentatively, D is TRBD1 (7 bases). The CDR3 loop spans 16 amino acids. Trimming stripped 8 bases from V and 0 bases from J, with 17 bases between. Germline CDR1 and CDR2: MNHEY and SMNVEV (reference sequence). CDR3 in DNA: TGTGCCAGCGGTTCCTCCAGGGGGGAAGCCAAAAACATTCAGTACTTC. Amino acid sequence: CASGSSRGEAKNIQYF.

V is TRBV4-1 and J is TRBJ2-7, with TRBD1 matching over 7 bases. Germline trimming cut 7 bases from V and 6 bases from J; bases unmatched to any gene: 9. CDR1 and CDR2 from the germline V gene are MGHRA and YSYEKL. This CDR3 is 13 amino acids long. CDR3 loop: CASNNLRGSEQYF. The CDR3 DNA follows: TGCGCCAGCAATAATCTCAGGGGGAGCGAGCAGTACTTC.

This clone was found once. J is TRBJ1-6 and V is TRBV6-5; D may be TRBD1 (5 bases). The V end lost 2 bases, the J end lost 7 bases, and 12 bases lay between the germline ends. This CDR3 contains 15 residues. CDR1 is MNHEY and CDR2 is SVGAGI in the germline V gene. CDR3 DNA sequence: TGTGCCAGCAGTTACGCACAGGTCGCGAATTCACCCCTCCACTTT. The encoded protein is CASSYAQVANSPLHF.

The chain recombines TRBV20-1 with TRBJ1-1, with 7 bases fitting TRBD1. The V gene end was trimmed by 3 bases and the J gene end by 4 bases; junction bases not matched to a gene: 5. This CDR3 has 13 residues. Germline CDR1 is DFQATT and CDR2 is SNEGSKA (reference sequence). The CDR3 loop is CSASSAGGTEAFF. The CDR3 DNA reads as TGCAGTGCTAGTTCGGCAGGGGGCACTGAAGCTTTCTTT.

V usage is TRBV9 and J usage is TRBJ1-2, with D possibly TRBD1 on 5 matching bases. The germline gives CDR1 SGDLS, CDR2 YYNGEE. The V end was cut by 0 bases, the J end by 7 bases, with 13 bases between. The CDR3 spans 14 residues. CDR3 coding DNA: TGTGCCAGCAGCGTAGCAAACCAGGGCTTTGGCTACACCTTC. Protein sequence: CASSVANQGFGYTF.

In this sample, this clone turned up once. This chain connects TRBV7-2 to TRBJ2-1; 9 nucleotides agree with TRBD2. J lost 4 bases, V lost 7 bases, and 8 bases had no gene match. Looked up from germline, CDR1 is SGHTA and CDR2 is FQGNSA. This CDR3 comprises 15 residues. The chain's CDR3 is CASIIWAGGYNEQFF. The DNA of the CDR3 is TGTGCCAGCATTATATGGGCGGGAGGGTACAATGAGCAGTTCTTC.

The sample holds a few counts of this clone. This chain's CDR3 is CASSLSTGTLTGELFF. The CDR3, as DNA: TGTGCCAGCAGCCTGTCGACAGGAACGCTCACCGGGGAGCTGTTTTTT. The chain links TRBV7-2 to TRBJ2-2, with D possibly being TRBD1 (6 bases). Germline assignment: CDR1 SGHTA and CDR2 FQGNSA. V lost 5 bases, J lost 4 bases, and 17 bases lay in between. This CDR3 spans 16 amino acids.

This clone was seen just once. The chain is built from TRBV5-6 and TRBJ2-3; TRBD2 matches at 10 bases. Germline values: CDR1 SGHDT, CDR2 YYEEEE. The V gene end was trimmed by 1 base and the J gene end by 3 bases; junction bases not matched to a gene: 8. This CDR3 contains 17 residues. The CDR3 coding sequence is TGTGCCAGCAGCTTGTTTTCTAGCGGGAGCTGGACAGATACGCAGTATTTT. Translation: CASSLFSSGSWTDTQYF.

The chain is built from TRBV10-3 and TRBJ2-7; 7 nucleotides agree with TRBD1. With 3 bases clipped from V and 3 bases from J, the junction kept 5 bases outside the gene matches. Germline V lookup: CDR1 ENHRY, CDR2 SYGVKD. The CDR3 totals 14 residues. For the CDR3, the DNA is TGTGCCATCAGTGAAGGACAGGCCAGCTACGAGCAGTACTTC. It is translated as CAISEGQASYEQYF.

The chain carries TRBV5-1 and TRBJ2-1; 9 bases are a match to TRBD2. The germline CDR1 and CDR2 sequences are SGHRS and YFSETQ. The CDR3 runs to 15 residues. After removal of 0 bases from V and 2 bases from J, the junction contained 0 bases not matched to a gene. CDR3 loop: CASSLGLAAYNEQFF. CDR3 DNA sequence: TGCGCCAGCAGCTTGGGACTAGCGGCCTACAATGAGCAGTTCTTC. The complete variable domain, with remaining parts taken from reference TRBV5-1 and TRBJ2-1, reads KAGVTQTPRYLIKTRGQQVTLSCSPISGHRSVSWYQQTPGQGLQFLFEYFSETQRNKGNFPGRFSGRQFSNSRSEMNVSTLELGDSALYLCASSLGLAAYNEQFFGPGTRLTVL.

The chain carries TRBV7-2 and TRBJ2-3; unclear D gene. The V end was cut by 3 bases, the J end by 2 bases, with 18 bases between. CDR3 size: 17 residues. Germline V lookup: CDR1 SGHTA, CDR2 FQGNSA. The CDR3 bases are TGTGCCAGCAGCTTCCAAGGTGGTAGCAGAAACACAGATACGCAGTATTTT. It translates to CASSFQGGSRNTDTQYF. Based on the CDR3 plus reference TRBV7-2 and TRBJ2-3, the full variable domain is GAGVSQSPSNKVTEKGKDVELRCDPISGHTALYWYRQSLGQGLEFLIYFQGNSAPDKSGLPSDRFSAERTGGSVSTLTIQRTQQEDSAVYLCASSFQGGSRNTDTQYFGPGTRLTVL.